This T cell receptor (beta chain) was found in a study of a mutant IDH1 vaccine in newly diagnosed glioma. The time point is: baseline, week 1 (first vaccination visit). This sample's treatment: pre-vaccination baseline after standard-of-care therapy. Sequencing used immunoSEQ multiplex PCR; TCRdb keeps in-frame clones, though not all of them. The table shows approximately 54,000 clones, with roughly 80% occurring only once. Trimming cost V 9 bases and J 1 base; bases outside gene matches: 4. This CDR3 has 13 amino acids. Germline V gene data show CDR1 as LNHNV and CDR2 as YYDKDF (reference sequence).

This clonotype originated in a man aged 18-30 years with glioma. This chain uses TRBV15 with TRBJ1-1, with 8 bases that match TRBD1. The specimen was PBMCs, collected from a glioma patient treated with radiotherapy, temozolomide or both. The CDR3 DNA sequence: TGTGCCACGCGAGGACAGGGGAACACTGAAGCTTTCTTT. The encoded protein is CATRGQGNTEAFF.